The source of this T cell receptor (beta chain) is a study of shared clonotypes between healthy human individuals. With V trimmed by 3 bases and J by 5 bases, 5 bases remained unmatched. CDR3 length equals 14 residues. Germline CDR1 MNHEY, CDR2 SMNVEV (reference sequence). Generated by immunoSEQ multiplex PCR, the TCRdb table keeps only in-frame clones and is missing some. There are roughly 2.6 million clones in the sample; just over 90% occur only once, and over 0.12% lies in the top ten. The sequence derives from a man aged 18 to 30 in good health. The chain couples TRBV27 to TRBJ1-2; 8 bases are shared with TRBD1. Sequencing input: naive CD4+ T cells sorted from blood. Subset described: CD45RA+ positively selected. The CDR3 loop is CASSFHRGKYGYTF. The CDR3 bases are TGTGCCAGCAGTTTCCACAGGGGGAAATATGGCTACACCTTC.